These 19 T cell receptor beta chains were sequenced from one sample in a study of OX40 agonist ivuxolimab in advanced cancers. Profiled with immunoSEQ multiplex PCR; TCRdb holds only in-frame clones, not every one. Of some 98,000 clones listed, 90% to 95% are singletons. This material consisted of CD4+ or CD8+ T cells sorted from blood, taken in a trial of the OX40 agonist ivuxolimab. The receptors come from an adult with an advanced solid tumor such as melanoma, head and neck, liver or kidney cancer.

This chain uses TRBV7-2 with TRBJ1-5, with a weak D call TRBD1 (5 bases). The CDR3 extends over 13 amino acids. The V end was cut by 4 bases, the J end by 7 bases, with 11 bases between. The germline gives CDR1 SGHTA, CDR2 FQGNSA. CDR3 loop: CASSWSGRQPQHF. For the CDR3, the DNA is TGTGCCAGCAGCTGGTCAGGGAGGCAGCCCCAGCATTTT.

The table lists this clone with a count of one. This chain links TRBV6-5 with TRBJ1-4, with a weak D call TRBD1 (6 bases). Germline assignment: CDR1 MNHEY and CDR2 SVGAGI. The V gene lost 2 bases and the J gene lost 8 bases, with 15 bases spanning the gap. CDR3 size: 15 residues. Written as DNA, the CDR3 is TGTGCCAGCAGTTACGCGGGGACACCTCGAGAAAAACTGTTTTTT. This codes for CASSYAGTPREKLFF.

The CDR3, as DNA: TGTGCCAGCAGGACCTCCACAGATACGCAGTATTTT. Protein sequence: CASRTSTDTQYF. The J gene is TRBJ2-3, the V gene TRBV6-1; D uncertain. The CDR3 totals 12 residues. The ends were cut back, 6 bases at V and 2 bases at J, with 6 bases in the middle. Germline CDR1 is MNHNS and CDR2 is SASEGT.

This chain uses TRBV28 with TRBJ2-7; possible D gene TRBD2, 7 bases. CDR1 is MDHEN, CDR2 SYDVKM, per germline. The CDR3 runs 15 residues. V lost 5 bases to trimming and J lost 5 bases, with 19 bases between them. The CDR3 nucleotides are TGTGCCAGCAGTCCATGGGGGCTAGCGGTCCACGAGCAGTACTTC. Translated, it gives CASSPWGLAVHEQYF.

This clone was seen a single time. The chain combines TRBV5-1 with TRBJ2-3; 9 bases align to TRBD1. CDR3 length: 18 residues. Trimming took 3 bases from V and 4 from J; bases not matched to a gene: 15. Per germline, CDR1 SGHRS and CDR2 YFSETQ. CDR3 DNA sequence: TGCGCCAGCAGCTCATACACGTTAAACAGGGGGCCGGCAGATACGCAGTATTTT. It yields the protein CASSSYTLNRGPADTQYF.

The chain links TRBV10-3 to TRBJ1-5; TRBD1 matches at 11 bases. The CDR3 runs to 15 residues. Germline lookup yields CDR1 ENHRY and CDR2 SYGVKD. V shed 6 bases and J 4 bases; nucleotides not matched to a gene: 5. This CDR3 reads CAISTGQGANQPQHF. The DNA for the CDR3 is TGTGCCATCAGCACCGGACAGGGGGCGAATCAGCCCCAGCATTTT.

This clone was seen once. This chain joins TRBV15 and TRBJ1-4; 8 positions match TRBD1. The ends lost 3 bases at V and 7 bases at J; junction bases unmatched: 7. The CDR3 has 15 amino acids. Germline CDR1 is LNHNV and CDR2 is YYDKDF (reference sequence). CDR3 protein: CATSRERTGREKLFF. The CDR3 DNA follows: TGTGCCACCAGCAGGGAGAGGACAGGGCGTGAAAAACTGTTTTTT.

J is TRBJ2-7 and V is TRBV30, with 8 bases matching TRBD2. V was clipped by 6 bases and J by 5 bases; unmatched bases: 9. In germline, CDR1 is GTSNPN, CDR2 SVGIG (reference sequence). This CDR3 is 13 amino acids long. This CDR3 reads CACKGAGVNEQYF. DNA for the CDR3: TGTGCCTGTAAAGGAGCGGGAGTTAACGAGCAGTACTTC.

This rearrangement joins TRBV20-1 to TRBJ1-2, with unresolved D. From germline, CDR1 is DFQATT and CDR2 SNEGSKA (reference sequence). Trimming shortened V by 6 bases and J by 8 bases, and 13 bases separated the two germline ends. The CDR3 loop spans 11 amino acids. The CDR3 coding sequence is TGCAGTGCACAGTCGGCGGGGGGCTACACCTTC. Translated, it gives CSAQSAGGYTF.

V usage is TRBV19 and J usage is TRBJ2-3; TRBD1 aligns across 7 bases. The CDR3 totals 14 residues. Losses at the gene ends were 8 bases for V and 2 bases for J; bases not matched to a gene: 7. CDR1 and CDR2 from the germline V gene are LNHDA and SQIVND (reference sequence). DNA for the CDR3: TGTGCCAGTCGTACAGGGGCGAACACAGATACGCAGTATTTT. Translating gives CASRTGANTDTQYF.

This clone has only one observation. The V call is TRBV9, the J call TRBJ1-4; 7 nucleotides match TRBD1. Trimming cost V 2 bases and J 0 bases; bases outside gene matches: 4. This CDR3 contains 16 residues. CDR1 is SGDLS and CDR2 is YYNGEE in the germline V gene. As DNA, the CDR3 is TGTGCCAGCAGCGTGGGACAGCTTGCAACTAATGAAAAACTGTTTTTT. Translated, it gives CASSVGQLATNEKLFF.

The gene calls are TRBV7-9 and TRBJ2-3; TRBD1 might be the D (6 bases). The CDR3 spans 14 residues. V lost 3 bases to trimming and J lost 2 bases, with 9 bases between them. The germline gives CDR1 SEHNR, CDR2 FQNEAQ (reference sequence). CDR3 loop: CASSFGTNTDTQYF. The CDR3 region has the DNA TGTGCCAGCAGCTTTGGGACAAACACAGATACGCAGTATTTT.

J is TRBJ2-7 and V is TRBV5-4; TRBD2 matches 8 bases. Germline CDR1 SGHNT, CDR2 YYREEE (reference sequence). This CDR3 is built from 14 residues. V dropped 3 bases and J dropped 2; count of bases not matched to a gene: 4. The CDR3, as DNA: TGTGCCAGCAGCTACCTAGCGGGCACCTACGAGCAGTACTTC. As protein: CASSYLAGTYEQYF.

The chain is built from TRBV7-9 and TRBJ1-4; 9 bases agree with TRBD1. The CDR3 is 14 residues long. Germline-derived CDR1 and CDR2 are SEHNR and FQNEAQ (reference sequence). V lost 5 bases and J lost 5; bases outside the gene matches: 3. CDR3 in DNA: TGTGCCAGCAGCCTGACAGGGGGGAATGAAAAACTGTTTTTT. Translation: CASSLTGGNEKLFF. The entire variable domain, with the rest obtained from reference TRBV7-9 and TRBJ1-4, is as follows: DTGVSQNPRHKITKRGQNVTFRCDPISEHNRLYWYRQTLGQGPEFLTYFQNEAQLEKSRLLSDRFSAERPKGSFSTLEIQRTEQGDSAMYLCASSLTGGNEKLFFGSGTQLSVL.

This chain connects TRBV7-6 to TRBJ2-5; TRBD2 might be the D (7 bases). This CDR3 region has 17 residues. V lost 2 bases, J lost 1 base, and 17 bases lay in between. Germline CDR1 SGHVS, CDR2 FNYEAQ. As DNA, the CDR3 is TGTGCCAGCAGCTTAAGGGGGGGCGCACGGAGCCAAGAGACCCAGTACTTC. This sequence encodes CASSLRGGARSQETQYF. Full variable domain (rest looked up from reference TRBV7-6 and TRBJ2-5): GAGVSQSPRYKVTKRGQDVALRCDPISGHVSLYWYRQALGQGPEFLTYFNYEAQQDKSGLPNDRFSAERPEGSISTLTIQRTEQRDSAMYRCASSLRGGARSQETQYFGPGTRLLVL.

The J gene is TRBJ2-7, the V gene TRBV7-9, with D unresolved. Trimming stripped 6 bases from V and 1 base from J, with 10 bases between. This CDR3 spans 13 amino acids. Germline CDR1 and CDR2: SEHNR and FQNEAQ (reference sequence). The CDR3 DNA follows: TGTGCCAGCAGTTCGGACCGTTCCTACGAGCAGTACTTC. Its translation: CASSSDRSYEQYF. Full variable domain (outside the CDR3, taken from reference TRBV7-9 and TRBJ2-7): DTGVSQNPRHKITKRGQNVTFRCDPISEHNRLYWYRQTLGQGPEFLTYFQNEAQLEKSRLLSDRFSAERPKGSFSTLEIQRTEQGDSAMYLCASSSDRSYEQYFGPGTRLTVT.

The genes are TRBV6-5 and TRBJ1-4; unclear D gene. Per the germline V gene, CDR1 is MNHEY and CDR2 is SVGAGI. This CDR3 is 15 amino acids long. V dropped 5 bases and J dropped 0 bases, with 10 bases sitting between them. The CDR3 region is CASSGGGATNEKLFF. The CDR3, as DNA: TGTGCCAGCAGTGGAGGTGGTGCAACTAATGAAAAACTGTTTTTT.

The rearrangement uses TRBV19 and TRBJ2-1, with TRBD2 matching over 8 bases. CDR3 size: 17 residues. CDR1 and CDR2 (germline): LNHDA, SQIVND (reference sequence). With V trimmed by 3 bases and J by 7 bases, 14 bases remained unmatched. This chain's CDR3 is CASSIRGSGSWLNEQFF. The DNA for the CDR3 is TGTGCCAGTAGTATTAGGGGGAGCGGGAGTTGGTTAAATGAGCAGTTCTTC.

The V and J genes are TRBV30 and TRBJ2-7; TRBD1 agrees at 8 bases. V was clipped by 4 bases and J by 4 bases; unmatched bases: 12. Germline lookup yields CDR1 GTSNPN and CDR2 SVGIG (reference sequence). The CDR3 sequence is 15 residues long. The CDR3 DNA reads TGTGCCTGGACCGGAGGGACAGGCCGGGGGTACGAGCAGTACTTC. Its translation is CAWTGGTGRGYEQYF.